This T cell receptor (beta chain) comes out of a study of T-cell reconstitution after alpha-beta-depleted transplantation in children. Trimming removed 4 bases from V and 6 bases from J; junction bases left unmatched: 10. CDR1 is DFQATT, CDR2 SNEGSKA, per germline (reference sequence). The length of the CDR3 is 15 residues. Construction of the TCRbeta library involved unique molecular identifiers. TCRdb re-called the PCR reads through MiXCR, storing one row per CDR3 protein. This sample yields 640,000 or so distinct CDR3 sequences, of which around 17% are seen a single time; approximately 1.1% belongs to the top ten. The sample holds many counts of this clonotype.

The clonotype originates from a human donor who donated a stem cell graft to a child with acute myeloid leukemia. Source: PBMCs from the stem cell graft donor, taken from the stem cell graft. The V gene is TRBV20-1, the J gene TRBJ1-5, with 9 nucleotides matching TRBD1. The CDR3 DNA reads TGCAGTGCTACCGTAGGGACAGGGCCTCCTCAGCCCCAGCATTTT. Amino acids: CSATVGTGPPQPQHF.